The 18 T cell receptor beta chains below all came from one sample that was sequenced in a study of T cells in Graves' hyperthyroidism and ophthalmopathy. Amplification of TCR beta CDR3 regions was performed using RNA transcripts as template. When the TCR CDR3 underwent first-round RT-PCR, the HTBI primer set was used. Via MiXCR, TCRdb re-called the multiplex PCR reads, giving one row per CDR3 protein. The profile covers roughly 420,000 distinct CDR3 sequences, with approximately 15% appearing a single time and around 14% taken by the ten largest. The sample comprised blood. These receptors all come from a woman aged 18-29 years with Graves' hyperthyroidism.

This clonotype was counted at least ten times. V gene TRBV11-3 combines with J gene TRBJ2-5; D might be TRBD1 or TRBD2, each matching 5 bases. Germline CDR1 reads SGHNT; CDR2 reads YENEEA. Trimming stripped 2 bases from V and 5 bases from J, with 9 bases between. The CDR3 covers 13 residues. CDR3 amino acids: CASSLRGVETQYF. In nucleotides, the CDR3 is TGTGCCAGCAGCTTAAGGGGAGTGGAGACCCAGTACTTC.

The sample holds many counts of this clonotype. This sequence joins TRBV7-6 and TRBJ2-1; 7 nucleotides align to TRBD2. CDR1 and CDR2 (germline): SGHVS, FNYEAQ. The CDR3 covers 18 residues. Trimming cost V 2 bases and J 5 bases; bases outside gene matches: 15. The CDR3 protein is CASSLNAGPAGTHNEQFF. CDR3 nucleotides: TGTGCCAGCAGCTTAAATGCAGGGCCAGCGGGGACCCACAATGAGCAGTTCTTC. Supplemented by reference TRBV7-6 and TRBJ2-1, the full variable domain reads GAGVSQSPRYKVTKRGQDVALRCDPISGHVSLYWYRQALGQGPEFLTYFNYEAQQDKSGLPNDRFSAERPEGSISTLTIQRTEQRDSAMYRCASSLNAGPAGTHNEQFFGPGTRLTVL.

The CDR3 DNA is TGTGCCAGCAGTTACTATGCTAGCGGGGGCCGGGGAGATACGCAGTATTTT. This codes for CASSYYASGGRGDTQYF. The chain uses TRBV6-6 and TRBJ2-3; 10 nucleotides match TRBD2. The CDR3 length is 17 residues. Unmatched junction bases numbered 9, after V lost 1 base and J lost 5 bases. Germline loops: CDR1 MNHNY, CDR2 SVGAGI (reference sequence).

This clonotype was detected many times. This sequence joins TRBV29-1 and TRBJ1-2, with D perhaps matching TRBD1 (6 bases). CDR1 SQVTM and CDR2 ANQGSEA come from the germline V gene. V gave up 3 bases and J gave up 2 bases, with 16 bases separating them. The CDR3 is made up of 15 amino acids. The CDR3 reads CSVEGTAGANYGYTF. As DNA, the CDR3 is TGCAGCGTTGAGGGGACCGCGGGGGCGAACTATGGCTACACCTTC. The full variable domain, in which reference TRBV29-1 and TRBJ1-2 provide the parts outside the CDR3, is SAVISQKPSRDICQRGTSLTIQCQVDSQVTMMFWYRQQPGQSLTLIATANQGSEATYESGFVIDKFPISRPNLTFSTLTVSNMSPEDSSIYLCSVEGTAGANYGYTFGSGTRLTVV.

The chain has TRBV20-1 and TRBJ1-2; D is ambiguous. V was clipped by 0 bases and J by 1 base, with 12 bases between them. The germline V gene has CDR1 DFQATT and CDR2 SNEGSKA (reference sequence). The CDR3 loop spans 15 amino acids. CDR3 loop: CSARERVTYNYGYTF. In DNA form, the CDR3 reads TGCAGTGCTAGAGAGAGGGTAACTTATAACTATGGCTACACCTTC.

This clonotype was seen at least ten times. The CDR3 sequence is CASSLWGSGQGASFNSPLHF. CDR3 DNA sequence: TGTGCCAGCAGTTTATGGGGGTCGGGACAGGGGGCATCGTTTAATTCACCCCTCCACTTT. The chain has TRBV28 and TRBJ1-6, with TRBD1 identical over 12 bases. J lost 6 bases, V lost 0 bases, and 12 bases had no gene match. Germline assignment: CDR1 MDHEN and CDR2 SYDVKM. The CDR3 sequence is 20 residues long.

The chain carries TRBV19 and TRBJ1-3; D unresolved. The CDR3 extends over 14 amino acids. The germline V and J ends were trimmed by 5 bases and 0 bases, with 8 bases remaining between them. The germline V gene encodes CDR1 LNHDA and CDR2 SQIVND (reference sequence). This CDR3 reads CASSPEISGNTIYF. CDR3 DNA sequence: TGTGCCAGTAGTCCGGAAATCTCTGGAAACACCATATATTTT.

This clonotype was counted a few times. This rearrangement joins TRBV6-9 to TRBJ2-5; no definite D call. V dropped 0 bases and J dropped 4 bases, with 9 bases sitting between them. CDR1 is MNHGY and CDR2 is SVAAGI in the germline V gene. This CDR3 has 14 amino acids. CDR3 sequence (DNA): TGTGCCAGCAGTTATTCTCGGGTAGGAGAGACCCAGTACTTC. Its translation is CASSYSRVGETQYF.

The rearrangement uses TRBV6-1 and TRBJ2-5; the D is unclear. V lost 6 bases and J 5 bases, leaving 13 bases between the germline ends. In germline, CDR1 is MNHNS, CDR2 SASEGT. CDR3 length: 13 amino acids. DNA for the CDR3: TGTGCCAGCAGCTCCCCCGGGTTTGAGACCCAGTACTTC. This gives the protein CASSSPGFETQYF.

Only a few counts were recorded for this clonotype. The rearrangement uses TRBV6-6 and TRBJ1-6; 9 nucleotides agree with TRBD1. Trimming at V came to 2 bases and at J to 4 bases, leaving 3 bases not matched to a gene. The germline V gene encodes CDR1 MNHNY and CDR2 SVGAGI (reference sequence). The CDR3 runs 16 residues. The CDR3 nucleotides are TGTGCCAGCAGTTACGAGACAGGGGGTTATAATTCACCCCTCCACTTT. Residues: CASSYETGGYNSPLHF.

This clonotype has at least ten counts. This chain uses TRBV3-1 with TRBJ1-2; D gene ambiguous. V was pared by 2 bases and J by 4 bases, with 2 bases between. The CDR3 contains 11 residues. CDR1 and CDR2 from the germline V gene are LGHDT and YNNKEL (reference sequence). CDR3 sequence (DNA): TGTGCCAGCAGCCAATCCTATGGCTACACCTTC. This codes for CASSQSYGYTF.

This clonotype was seen at least ten times. J is TRBJ2-7 and V is TRBV6-5; perhaps TRBD1 as D (7 bases). Trimming stripped 1 base from V and 5 bases from J, with 12 bases between. This CDR3 is built from 14 residues. Per germline, CDR1 MNHEY and CDR2 SVGAGI. The CDR3 here is CASSYLEGANEQYF. CDR3 coding DNA: TGTGCCAGCAGTTACTTGGAGGGGGCGAACGAGCAGTACTTC.

The gene calls are TRBV28 and TRBJ1-5; 7 nucleotides align to TRBD1. Germline V gene data show CDR1 as MDHEN and CDR2 as SYDVKM. With V trimmed by 7 bases and J by 3 bases, 9 bases remained unmatched. This CDR3 spans 15 amino acids. The CDR3 here is CASTFDRAYNQPQHF. The CDR3 DNA reads as TGTGCCAGCACCTTTGACAGGGCCTACAATCAGCCCCAGCATTTT.

This clonotype appeared many times. V usage is TRBV12-3 or TRBV12-4 and J usage is TRBJ2-6; TRBD1 might be the D (5 bases). The germline V and J ends were trimmed by 6 bases and 3 bases, with 9 bases remaining between them. The CDR3 covers 14 residues. The CDR3, as DNA: TGTGCCAGCAGCACCAGGGTTGGGGCCAACGTCCTGACTTTC. As protein: CASSTRVGANVLTF.

This clonotype was observed many times. The chain uses TRBV19 and TRBJ1-5, with D perhaps TRBD1 (6 bases). The CDR3 contains 14 residues. Germline values: CDR1 LNHDA, CDR2 SQIVND (reference sequence). Trimming shortened V by 6 bases and J by 4 bases, and 13 bases separated the two germline ends. CDR3 nucleotides: TGTGCCAGTAGCCCTGGGACAACTAATCAGCCCCAGCATTTT. Translated: CASSPGTTNQPQHF.

The rearrangement joins TRBV28 to TRBJ2-5; 14 nucleotides line up with TRBD2. CDR3 length: 20 residues. The V segment lost 3 bases and the J segment 4 bases; nucleotides outside the gene matches: 16. Germline-derived CDR1 and CDR2 are MDHEN and SYDVKM. The CDR3 sequence: CASSFLPGTSGRGGGETQYF. The CDR3 DNA is TGTGCCAGCAGTTTCCTTCCCGGGACTAGCGGGAGAGGCGGAGGAGAGACCCAGTACTTC.

The V and J genes are TRBV5-1 and TRBJ1-5; possible D gene TRBD1, 6 bases. CDR3 size: 16 residues. Between the trimmed V and J ends, which lost 1 base and 2 bases, there was a span of 13 bases. Looked up from germline, CDR1 is SGHRS and CDR2 is YFSETQ. The CDR3 reads CASSLSGGWGNQPQHF. In DNA, the CDR3 is TGCGCCAGCAGCTTGTCCGGGGGCTGGGGCAATCAGCCCCAGCATTTT. The whole variable domain, filled in from reference TRBV5-1 and TRBJ1-5, reads KAGVTQTPRYLIKTRGQQVTLSCSPISGHRSVSWYQQTPGQGLQFLFEYFSETQRNKGNFPGRFSGRQFSNSRSEMNVSTLELGDSALYLCASSLSGGWGNQPQHFGDGTRLSIL.

This clonotype was recorded at least ten times. J is TRBJ2-5 and V is TRBV6-1, with TRBD1 as a possible D gene (6 bases). Germline V gene sequence: CDR1 MNHNS, CDR2 SASEGT. With 5 bases removed from V and 2 bases from J, the gap between germline ends came to 12 bases. The CDR3 totals 14 residues. The CDR3 DNA reads as TGTGCCAGCAGTAGCCGGGACATTCAAGAGACCCAGTACTTC. Protein: CASSSRDIQETQYF.